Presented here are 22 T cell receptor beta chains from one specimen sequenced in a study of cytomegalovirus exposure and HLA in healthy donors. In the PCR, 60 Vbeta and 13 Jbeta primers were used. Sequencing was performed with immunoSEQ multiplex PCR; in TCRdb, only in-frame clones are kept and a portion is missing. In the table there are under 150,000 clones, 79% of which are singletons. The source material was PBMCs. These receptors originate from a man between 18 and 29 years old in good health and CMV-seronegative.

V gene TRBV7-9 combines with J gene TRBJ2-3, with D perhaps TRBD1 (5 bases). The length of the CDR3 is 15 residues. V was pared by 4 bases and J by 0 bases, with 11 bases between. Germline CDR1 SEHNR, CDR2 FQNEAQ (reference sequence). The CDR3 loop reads CASSSRVGSTDTQYF. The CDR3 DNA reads TGTGCCAGCAGCTCCAGGGTCGGGAGCACAGATACGCAGTATTTT.

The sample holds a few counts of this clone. In DNA, the CDR3 is TGTGCCAGCAGCTTAGGAACCCGCGGGCCCCAGCATTTT. Translation: CASSLGTRGPQHF. V is TRBV7-9 and J is TRBJ1-5; D unresolved. Germline assignment: CDR1 SEHNR and CDR2 FQNEAQ (reference sequence). Trimming took 1 base from V and 9 from J, leaving 10 bases between them. There are 13 residues in the CDR3.

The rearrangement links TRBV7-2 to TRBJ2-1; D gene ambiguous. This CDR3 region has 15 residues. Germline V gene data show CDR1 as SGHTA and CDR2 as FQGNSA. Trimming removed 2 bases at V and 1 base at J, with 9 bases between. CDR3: CASSLSRASYNEQFF. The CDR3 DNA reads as TGTGCCAGCAGCTTATCTAGAGCGTCCTACAATGAGCAGTTCTTC.

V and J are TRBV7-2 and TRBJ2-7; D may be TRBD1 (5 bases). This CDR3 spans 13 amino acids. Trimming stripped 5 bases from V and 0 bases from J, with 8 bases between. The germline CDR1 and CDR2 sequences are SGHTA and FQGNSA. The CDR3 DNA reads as TGTGCCAGCAGCGTCGACAGCTCCTACGAGCAGTACTTC. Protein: CASSVDSSYEQYF.

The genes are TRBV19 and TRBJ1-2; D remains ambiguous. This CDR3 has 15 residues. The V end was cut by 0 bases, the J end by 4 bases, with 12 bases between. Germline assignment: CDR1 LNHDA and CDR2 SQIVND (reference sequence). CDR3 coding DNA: TGTGCCAGTAGTATAGATCGCGGACTCTCCTATGGCTACACCTTC. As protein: CASSIDRGLSYGYTF.

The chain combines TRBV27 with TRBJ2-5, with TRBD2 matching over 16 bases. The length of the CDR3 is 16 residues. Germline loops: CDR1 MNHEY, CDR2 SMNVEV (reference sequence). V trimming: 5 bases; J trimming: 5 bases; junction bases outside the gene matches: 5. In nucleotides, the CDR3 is TGTGCCAGCAGTATGGGACTAGCGGGAGGGCTGGAGACCCAGTACTTC. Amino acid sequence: CASSMGLAGGLETQYF.

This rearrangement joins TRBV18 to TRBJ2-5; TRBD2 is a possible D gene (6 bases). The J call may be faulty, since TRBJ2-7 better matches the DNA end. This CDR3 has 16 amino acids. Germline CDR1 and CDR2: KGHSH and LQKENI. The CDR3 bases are TGTGCCAGCTCTCGATTCCGGGACTTACAGCCCTACGAGCAGTACTTC. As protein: CASSRFRDLQPYEQYF.

This chain's CDR3 is CASSLRDRVFYEQYF. Written as DNA, the CDR3 is TGTGCCAGCAGCCTCCGGGACAGGGTTTTTTACGAGCAGTACTTC. V is TRBV28 and J is TRBJ2-7, with 9 bases lining up with TRBD1. The V and J ends lost 6 bases and 4 bases, in that order; junction bases with no gene match: 10. The CDR3 contains 15 residues. CDR1 and CDR2 from the germline V gene are MDHEN and SYDVKM. Drawing the rest from reference TRBV28 and TRBJ2-7, the complete variable domain is DVKVTQSSRYLVKRTGEKVFLECVQDMDHENMFWYRQDPGLGLRLIYFSYDVKMKEKGDIPEGYSVSREKKERFSLILESASTNQTSMYLCASSLRDRVFYEQYFGPGTRLTVT.

The CDR3 sequence: CASSFDRGNTEAFF. DNA for the CDR3: TGTGCCAGCAGTTTCGACAGGGGGAATACTGAAGCTTTCTTT. The chain combines TRBV28 with TRBJ1-1, with 9 bases fitting TRBD1. The CDR3 length is 14 residues. V was pared by 3 bases and J by 5 bases, with 4 bases of the junction left unmatched. Germline-derived CDR1 and CDR2 are MDHEN and SYDVKM.

The CDR3 loop reads CASSFGAASSYEQYF. The CDR3 DNA follows: TGTGCCAGCAGCTTCGGCGCGGCCAGCTCCTACGAGCAGTACTTC. V and J are TRBV5-5 and TRBJ2-7; D unclear. Per the germline V gene, CDR1 is SGHKS and CDR2 is YYEKEE (reference sequence). This CDR3 comprises 15 residues. Deletions cut 2 bases from V and 0 bases from J, with 12 bases between.

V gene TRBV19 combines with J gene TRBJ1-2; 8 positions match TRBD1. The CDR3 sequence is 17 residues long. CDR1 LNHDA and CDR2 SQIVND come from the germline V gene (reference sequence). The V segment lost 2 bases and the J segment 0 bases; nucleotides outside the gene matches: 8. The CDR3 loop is CASSIHRDRKANYGYTF. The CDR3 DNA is TGTGCCAGTAGTATACACCGGGACAGGAAAGCTAACTATGGCTACACCTTC.

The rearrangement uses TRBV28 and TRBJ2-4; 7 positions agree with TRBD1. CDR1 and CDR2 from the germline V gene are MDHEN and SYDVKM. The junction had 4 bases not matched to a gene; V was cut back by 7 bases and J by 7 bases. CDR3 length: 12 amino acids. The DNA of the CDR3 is TGTGCCAGCACTCCGGACAGGAACATTCAGTACTTC. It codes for CASTPDRNIQYF.

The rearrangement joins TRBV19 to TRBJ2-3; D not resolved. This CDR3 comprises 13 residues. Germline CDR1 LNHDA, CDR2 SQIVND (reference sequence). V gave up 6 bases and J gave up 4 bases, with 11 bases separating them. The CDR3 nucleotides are TGTGCCAGTAGGCCAATTAACTCAGATACGCAGTATTTT. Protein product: CASRPINSDTQYF.

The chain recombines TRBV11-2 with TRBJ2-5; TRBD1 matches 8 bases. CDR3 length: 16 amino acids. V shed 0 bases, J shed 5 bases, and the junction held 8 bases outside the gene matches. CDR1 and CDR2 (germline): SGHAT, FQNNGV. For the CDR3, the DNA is TGTGCCAGCAGCTTAGATCTGGTGGGACAGGCGGAGACCCAGTACTTC. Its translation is CASSLDLVGQAETQYF.

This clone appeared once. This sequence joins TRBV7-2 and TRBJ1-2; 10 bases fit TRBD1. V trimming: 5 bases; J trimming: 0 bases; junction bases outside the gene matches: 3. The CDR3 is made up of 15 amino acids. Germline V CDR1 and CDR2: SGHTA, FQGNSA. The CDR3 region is CASSPGQGANYGYTF. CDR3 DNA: TGTGCCAGCAGCCCCGGACAGGGGGCTAACTATGGCTACACCTTC.

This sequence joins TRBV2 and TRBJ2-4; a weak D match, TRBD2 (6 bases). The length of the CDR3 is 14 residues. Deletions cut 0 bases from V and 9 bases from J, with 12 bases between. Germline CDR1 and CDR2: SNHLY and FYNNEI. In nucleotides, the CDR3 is TGTGCCAGCAGTGAAGCTTATGAGGGAGGCATTCAGTACTTC. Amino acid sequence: CASSEAYEGGIQYF.

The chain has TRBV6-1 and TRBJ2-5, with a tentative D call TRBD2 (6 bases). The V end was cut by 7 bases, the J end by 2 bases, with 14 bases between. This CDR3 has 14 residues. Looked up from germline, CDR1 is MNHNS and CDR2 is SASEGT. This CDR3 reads CASMFREFQETQYF. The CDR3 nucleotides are TGTGCCAGCATGTTCCGGGAGTTTCAAGAGACCCAGTACTTC.

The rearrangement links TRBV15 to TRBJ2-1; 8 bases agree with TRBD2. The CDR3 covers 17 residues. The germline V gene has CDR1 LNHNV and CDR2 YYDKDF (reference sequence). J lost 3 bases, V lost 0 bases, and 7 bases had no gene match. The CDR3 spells CATSRDNPGGGYNEQFF. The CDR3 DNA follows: TGTGCCACCAGCAGAGATAACCCGGGAGGGGGCTACAATGAGCAGTTCTTC. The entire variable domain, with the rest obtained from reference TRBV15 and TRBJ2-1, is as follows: DAMVIQNPRYQVTQFGKPVTLSCSQTLNHNVMYWYQQKSSQAPKLLFHYYDKDFNNEADTPDNFQSRRPNTSFCFLDIRSPGLGDTAMYLCATSRDNPGGGYNEQFFGPGTRLTVL.

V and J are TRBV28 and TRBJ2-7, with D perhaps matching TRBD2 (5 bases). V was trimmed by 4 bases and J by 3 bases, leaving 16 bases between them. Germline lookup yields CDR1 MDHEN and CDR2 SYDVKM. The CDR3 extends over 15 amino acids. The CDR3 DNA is TGTGCCAGCAGTTCCCCCTGGCTAGCAGTCTACGAGCAGTACTTC. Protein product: CASSSPWLAVYEQYF.

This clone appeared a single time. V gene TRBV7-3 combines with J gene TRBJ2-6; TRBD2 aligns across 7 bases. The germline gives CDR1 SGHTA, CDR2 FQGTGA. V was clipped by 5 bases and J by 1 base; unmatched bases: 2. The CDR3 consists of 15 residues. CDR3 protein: CASSPGGSGANVLTF. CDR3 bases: TGTGCCAGCAGCCCCGGGGGGTCTGGGGCCAACGTCCTGACTTTC.

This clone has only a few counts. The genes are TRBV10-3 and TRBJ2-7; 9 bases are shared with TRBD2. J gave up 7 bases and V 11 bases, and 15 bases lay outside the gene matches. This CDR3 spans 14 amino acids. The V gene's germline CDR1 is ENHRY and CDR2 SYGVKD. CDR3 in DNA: TGTGCCTCCAGAGGTAGCGGGGGAAATTTGGAGCAGTACTTC. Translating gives CASRGSGGNLEQYF.

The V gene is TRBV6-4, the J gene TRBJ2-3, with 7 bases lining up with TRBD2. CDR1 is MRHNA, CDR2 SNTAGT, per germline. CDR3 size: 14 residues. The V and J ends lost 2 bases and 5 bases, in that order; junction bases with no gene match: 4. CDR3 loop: CASSDGSGGDTQYF. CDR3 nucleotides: TGTGCCAGCAGTGACGGATCGGGGGGAGATACGCAGTATTTT.